This T cell receptor (beta chain) was retrieved from a study of T cell changes during pregnancy in multiple sclerosis. The repertoire was sequenced with immunoSEQ multiplex PCR; TCRdb's copy has only in-frame clones and lacks some. The sample lists 39,000 or so clones; around 92% were seen once. The CDR3 is 14 amino acids. CDR1 and CDR2 from the germline V gene are SNHLY and FYNNEI. Between the trimmed V and J ends, which lost 1 base and 8 bases, there was a span of 12 bases. This clone has only one observation. This TCR derives from a female donor with multiple sclerosis, enrolled in a pregnancy study. This chain uses TRBV2 with TRBJ2-1, with a tentative D call TRBD1 (7 bases). Sequenced material: CD8+ T cells from peripheral blood mononuclear cells, taken after pregnancy. CDR3 in DNA: TGTGCCAGCAGTGAAGGCAGGGGGGTGGATGAGCAGTTCTTC. Protein: CASSEGRGVDEQFF.